A selection of T cell receptor beta chains follows, all from one sample in a study of blood T cell repertoires in COVID-19. TCRdb keeps only in-frame clones here, not all; method: immunoSEQ multiplex PCR. Altogether 150,000 to 200,000 clones are present, roughly 87% being singletons, with the ten largest covering roughly 1.2%. The sample consisted of PBMCs or T cells enriched from blood (not recorded which). Source of these receptors: a human donor with acute COVID-19. The donor label of this sample is uncertain. Both conserved end residues are part of each CDR3. A D gene is named only where the DNA matches it firmly. The size entry is marked missing in some rows and otherwise reads once, few, many or a size class.

size,J,D,V,CDR3,DNA
.,TRBJ1-4,.,TRBV4-2,CASSQETAGTTEKLFF,TGTGCCAGCAGCCAAGAGACTGCAGGGACTACTGAAAAACTGTTTTTT
.,TRBJ2-1,TRBD1,TRBV6-7,CASSNPGQGVNEQFF,TGTGCCAGCAGTAATCCGGGACAGGGGGTCAATGAGCAGTTCTTC
.,TRBJ2-7,TRBD1,TRBV5-4,CASSPLQGVSYEQYF,TGTGCCAGCAGCCCCCTCCAGGGGGTATCCTACGAGCAGTACTTC
.,TRBJ1-5,TRBD1,TRBV10-3,CAISESFGTGVDRSNQPQHF,TGTGCCATCAGTGAGTCCTTCGGGACAGGGGTGGATAGGAGCAATCAGCCCCAGCATTTT
few,TRBJ1-4,TRBD1,TRBV11-2,CASSLRGQGSNEKLFF,TGTGCCAGCAGCTTAAGGGGACAGGGGTCTAATGAAAAACTGTTTTTT
.,TRBJ1-1,.,TRBV5-1,CASQGVSDTEAFF,TGCGCCAGCCAAGGGGTGTCAGACACTGAAGCTTTCTTT
.,TRBJ2-2,TRBD1,TRBV29-1,CSVGGQITGELFF,TGCAGCGTTGGGGGACAGATCACCGGGGAGCTGTTTTTT
.,TRBJ2-5,.,TRBV5-5,CASSLEPLSREETQYF,TGTGCCAGCAGCTTGGAACCCCTGTCCAGGGAAGAGACCCAGTACTTC
few,TRBJ1-1,.,TRBV6-5,CASSYPGRHTEAFF,TGTGCCAGCAGTTACCCGGGAAGGCACACTGAAGCTTTCTTT
.,TRBJ1-4,.,TRBV2,CASEATNEKLFF,TGTGCCTCCGAGGCTACTAATGAAAAACTGTTTTTT
.,TRBJ2-3,.,TRBV7-3,CASSSDGDFTDTQYF,TGTGCCAGCAGCTCAGACGGTGACTTCACAGATACGCAGTATTTT
.,TRBJ2-7,TRBD1,TRBV12-5,CASGPGQGAYEQYF,TGTGCTAGTGGACCCGGACAGGGGGCCTACGAGCAGTACTTC
.,TRBJ2-3,TRBD2,TRBV6-5,CASTPLAGATDTQYF,TGTGCCAGCACCCCCCTAGCGGGGGCCACAGATACGCAGTATTTT
few,TRBJ1-4,.,TRBV28,CASSSGFATNEKLFF,TGTGCCAGCAGCTCGGGGTTCGCAACTAATGAAAAACTGTTTTTT
.,TRBJ2-4,TRBD1,TRBV6-5,CASTGQGLAKNIQYF,TGTGCCAGCACCGGACAGGGGTTAGCCAAAAACATTCAGTACTTC
.,TRBJ2-5,TRBD2,TRBV6-5,CASSYRAGGKETQYF,TGTGCCAGCAGTTACCGAGCGGGGGGGAAAGAGACCCAGTACTTC
once,TRBJ2-3,TRBD2,TRBV9,CASSVVNGVGGGNTDTQYF,TGTGCCAGCAGCGTAGTTAATGGTGTTGGCGGGGGGAACACAGATACGCAGTATTTT
.,TRBJ1-2,TRBD1,TRBV18,CASSQNFDGTGSGNYGYTF,TGTGCCAGCTCACAGAATTTCGACGGGACAGGATCGGGCAACTATGGCTACACCTTC
.,TRBJ1-1,TRBD1,TRBV2,CASSRDRDGTEAFF,TGTGCCAGCAGTCGAGACAGGGACGGCACTGAAGCTTTCTTT
.,TRBJ1-5,TRBD1,TRBV19,CASSIDLGRGLPLPQHF,TGTGCCAGTAGTATAGATTTAGGAAGGGGGCTCCCATTACCCCAGCATTTT
few,TRBJ2-6,.,TRBV7-9,CASSFVGTGANVLTF,TGTGCCAGCAGCTTTGTCGGGACTGGGGCCAACGTCCTGACTTTC
.,TRBJ2-6,TRBD1,TRBV29-1,CSVEGGTGGGFGANVLTF,TGCAGCGTTGAAGGCGGGACAGGGGGAGGCTTTGGGGCCAACGTCCTGACTTTC
.,TRBJ2-2,TRBD1,TRBV5-1,CASSFGDRNTGELFF,TGCGCCAGCAGCTTTGGGGACAGAAACACCGGGGAGCTGTTTTTT
.,TRBJ2-2,TRBD1,TRBV9,CASSWGTGGDTGELFF,TGTGCCAGCAGCTGGGGGACAGGGGGCGACACCGGGGAGCTGTTTTTT
.,TRBJ1-1,.,TRBV30,CACNALGNTEAFF,TGTGCCTGCAACGCCCTCGGGAACACTGAAGCTTTCTTT
.,TRBJ1-2,.,TRBV4-3,CASSQVNFPGYTF,TGCGCCAGCAGCCAAGTTAATTTTCCTGGCTACACCTTC
few,TRBJ2-7,TRBD2,TRBV18,CASSPPQAGPPYEQYF,TGTGCCAGCTCACCACCGCAAGCGGGGCCTCCCTACGAGCAGTACTTC
.,TRBJ1-1,.,TRBV27,CASSLTPGTEAFF,TGTGCCAGCAGTTTAACCCCCGGGACTGAAGCTTTCTTT
.,TRBJ1-1,.,TRBV30,CAWTGGRRDAFF,TGTGCCTGGACAGGCGGCAGGAGGGACGCTTTCTTT
once,TRBJ2-1,TRBD2,TRBV7-9,CASSSIAGGRNEQFF,TGTGCCAGCAGCTCGATAGCGGGGGGGAGGAATGAGCAGTTCTTC
.,TRBJ1-1,.,TRBV6-2/TRBV6-3,CASSLRPPNTEAFF,TGTGCCAGCAGTTTGCGCCCCCCGAACACTGAAGCTTTCTTT
.,TRBJ2-4,TRBD1,TRBV14,CASSQAQGAKNIQYF,TGTGCCAGCAGCCAGGCACAGGGGGCCAAAAACATTCAGTACTTC
.,TRBJ1-1,.,TRBV19,CASSMGLMNTEAFF,TGTGCCAGTAGCATGGGGCTCATGAACACTGAAGCTTTCTTT
.,TRBJ1-5,TRBD1,TRBV27,CASRRQGWVNQPQHF,TGTGCCAGCAGGCGACAGGGGTGGGTCAATCAGCCCCAGCATTTT
.,TRBJ1-1,TRBD1,TRBV12-3/TRBV12-4,CASRWTGGTEAFF,TGTGCCAGCAGATGGACAGGGGGGACTGAAGCTTTCTTT
.,TRBJ2-2,.,TRBV6-2/TRBV6-3,CASSLGGAGELFF,TGTGCCAGCAGTCTTGGCGGGGCCGGGGAGCTGTTTTTT
once,TRBJ2-7,.,TRBV11-2,CASSAPSSRATYEQYF,TGTGCCAGCAGCGCGCCCAGCAGCAGGGCGACCTACGAGCAGTACTTC
.,TRBJ2-2,.,TRBV5-6,CASSWGDSPYLGELFF,TGTGCCAGCAGCTGGGGGGACAGTCCATATTTGGGGGAGCTGTTTTTT
.,TRBJ2-7,.,TRBV30,CAWRPGTTYEQYF,TGTGCCTGGAGGCCCGGGACAACCTACGAGCAGTACTTC
.,TRBJ2-3,TRBD1,TRBV5-1,CASRLRDSVITDTQYF,TGCGCCAGCAGACTTAGGGACAGCGTTATCACAGATACGCAGTATTTT
.,TRBJ2-7,.,TRBV4-3,CASSQGRLDSEQYF,TGCGCCAGCAGCCAAGGCAGGTTAGATTCCGAGCAGTACTTC
.,TRBJ2-3,TRBD2,TRBV19,CASSTPGTSGSTDTQYF,TGTGCCAGTAGTACCCCAGGGACTAGCGGGAGCACAGATACGCAGTATTTT
.,TRBJ2-7,TRBD1,TRBV5-1,CASSLGQGAYEQYF,TGCGCCAGCAGCTTGGGACAGGGGGCGTACGAGCAGTACTTC
.,TRBJ1-1,.,TRBV19,CASSLGTGTEAFF,TGTGCCAGTAGTCTAGGGACTGGAACTGAAGCTTTCTTT
.,TRBJ2-5,.,TRBV25-1,CASSEATPETQYF,TGTGCCAGCAGTGAAGCCACTCCAGAGACCCAGTACTTC
.,TRBJ2-1,.,TRBV12-5,CASGLVPFASEEQFF,TGTGCTAGTGGTTTGGTACCATTCGCCTCTGAGGAGCAGTTCTTC
.,TRBJ2-2,.,TRBV3-1/TRBV3-2,CASSQGEVGDTGELFF,TGTGCCAGCAGCCAGGGCGAAGTGGGCGACACCGGGGAGCTGTTTTTT
.,TRBJ2-1,TRBD2,TRBV5-1,CASSRGLAGGLWYNEQFF,TGCGCCAGCAGCCGGGGACTAGCGGGGGGGCTTTGGTACAATGAGCAGTTCTTC
.,TRBJ2-5,TRBD1,TRBV5-4,CASSYGTAQETQYF,TGTGCCAGCAGCTATGGGACAGCGCAAGAGACCCAGTACTTC
.,TRBJ2-1,.,TRBV15,CATSRVGRHNNEQFF,TGTGCCACCAGCAGAGTAGGGAGACACAACAATGAGCAGTTCTTC
.,TRBJ2-1,TRBD2,TRBV7-3,CASSLGQLAGLGEQFF,TGTGCCAGCAGCTTAGGTCAACTAGCGGGGTTGGGTGAGCAGTTCTTC
.,TRBJ1-2,TRBD1,TRBV5-6,CASSLAVLGGDYGYTF,TGTGCCAGCAGCTTGGCGGTTCTAGGGGGCGACTATGGCTACACCTTC
.,TRBJ2-7,.,TRBV19,CASSPGGGSYEQYF,TGTGCCAGTAGTCCGGGGGGCGGGTCCTACGAGCAGTACTTC
.,TRBJ1-6,TRBD1,TRBV18,CASSPLVGQGRGDSPLHF,TGTGCCAGCTCACCACTAGTAGGACAGGGGCGAGGAGATTCACCCCTCCACTTT
.,TRBJ2-5,TRBD2,TRBV18,CASSAGTKETQYF,TGTGCCAGCTCAGCCGGGACTAAAGAGACCCAGTACTTC